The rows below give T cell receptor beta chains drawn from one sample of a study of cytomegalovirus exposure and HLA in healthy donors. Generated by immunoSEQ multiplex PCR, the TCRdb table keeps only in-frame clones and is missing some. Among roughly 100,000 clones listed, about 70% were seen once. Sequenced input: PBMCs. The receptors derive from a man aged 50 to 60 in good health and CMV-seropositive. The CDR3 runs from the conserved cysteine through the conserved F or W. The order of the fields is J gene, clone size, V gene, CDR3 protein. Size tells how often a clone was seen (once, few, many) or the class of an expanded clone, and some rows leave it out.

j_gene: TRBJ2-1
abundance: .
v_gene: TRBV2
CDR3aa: CASTEGKRGGHNEQFF

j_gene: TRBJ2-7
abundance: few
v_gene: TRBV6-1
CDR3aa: CASREYVYEQYF

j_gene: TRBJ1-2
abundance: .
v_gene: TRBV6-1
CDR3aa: CASSVYRGTGNNYGYTF

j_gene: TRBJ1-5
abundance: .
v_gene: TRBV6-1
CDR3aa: CASTYRGTFDQPQHF

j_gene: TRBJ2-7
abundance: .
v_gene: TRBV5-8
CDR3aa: CASSHTPSGGAYEQYF

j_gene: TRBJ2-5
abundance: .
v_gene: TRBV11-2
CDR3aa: CASSSTGIQETQYF

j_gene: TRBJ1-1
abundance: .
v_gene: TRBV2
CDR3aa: CATGGGNYGGDLTEAFF

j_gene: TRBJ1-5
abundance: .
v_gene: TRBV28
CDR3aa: CASSVPGQGDQPQHF

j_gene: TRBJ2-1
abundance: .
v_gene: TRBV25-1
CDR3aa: CASSAREASYNEQFF

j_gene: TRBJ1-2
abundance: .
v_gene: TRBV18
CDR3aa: CASSPRGTGDYGYTF

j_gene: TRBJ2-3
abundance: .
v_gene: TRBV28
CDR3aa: CASSLGTWGWDTQYF

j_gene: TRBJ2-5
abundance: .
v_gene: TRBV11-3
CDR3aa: CASSSGTGGQETQYF

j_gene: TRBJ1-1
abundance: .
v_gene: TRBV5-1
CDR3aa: CASSLGGQGFEAFF

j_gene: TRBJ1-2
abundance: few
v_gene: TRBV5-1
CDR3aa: CASSLGSWGEGYTF

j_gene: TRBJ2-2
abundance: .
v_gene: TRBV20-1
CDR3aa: CSAGGAGELFF

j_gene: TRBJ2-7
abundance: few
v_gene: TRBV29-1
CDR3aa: CSAETDSPGKQYF

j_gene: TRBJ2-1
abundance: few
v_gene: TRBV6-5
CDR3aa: CARGASEASYNEQFF

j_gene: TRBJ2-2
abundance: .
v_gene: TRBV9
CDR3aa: CASSHSRGTNTGELFF

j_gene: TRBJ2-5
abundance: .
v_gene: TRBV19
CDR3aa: CASSIGGGGETQYF